This T cell receptor beta chain derives from a study of blood T cell repertoires in COVID-19. The CDR3 sequence is 15 residues long. V was clipped by 3 bases and J by 4 bases; unmatched bases: 5. Germline CDR1 is LNHDA and CDR2 is SQIVND (reference sequence). As originally analysed: Scientists estimated how many nucleated cells there were by amplifying reference gene primers. The data were produced by immunoSEQ multiplex PCR, yet TCRdb's version contains in-frame clones alone and is incomplete. The DNA gave D and trimming, while V, J and clone size come from that table. Of about 410,000 clones in the sample, about 89% were seen once.

Sequences were obtained from peripheral blood. The receptor comes from a woman aged 35 to 49 with COVID-19, enrolled during active disease. This sequence joins TRBV19 and TRBJ2-2; 7 bases map to TRBD1. The CDR3: CASSMTGRATGELFF. CDR3 bases: TGTGCCAGTAGTATGACAGGGCGGGCCACCGGGGAGCTGTTTTTT.